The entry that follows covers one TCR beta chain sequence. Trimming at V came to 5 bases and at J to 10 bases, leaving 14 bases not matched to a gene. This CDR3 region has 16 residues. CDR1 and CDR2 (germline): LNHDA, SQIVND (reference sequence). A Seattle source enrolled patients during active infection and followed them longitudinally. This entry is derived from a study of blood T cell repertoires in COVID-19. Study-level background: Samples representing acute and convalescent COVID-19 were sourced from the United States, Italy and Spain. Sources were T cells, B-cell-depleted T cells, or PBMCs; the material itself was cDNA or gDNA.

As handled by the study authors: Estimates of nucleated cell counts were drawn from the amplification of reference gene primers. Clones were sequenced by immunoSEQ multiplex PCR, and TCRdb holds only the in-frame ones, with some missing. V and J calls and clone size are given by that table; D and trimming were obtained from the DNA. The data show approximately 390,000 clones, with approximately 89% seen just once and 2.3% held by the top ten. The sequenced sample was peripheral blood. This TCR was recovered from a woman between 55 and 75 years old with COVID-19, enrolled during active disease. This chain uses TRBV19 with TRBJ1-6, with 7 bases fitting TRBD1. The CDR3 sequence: CASSEGALVLASPLHF. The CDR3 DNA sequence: TGTGCCAGTAGTGAGGGGGCCCTAGTCCTAGCGTCACCCCTCCACTTT.